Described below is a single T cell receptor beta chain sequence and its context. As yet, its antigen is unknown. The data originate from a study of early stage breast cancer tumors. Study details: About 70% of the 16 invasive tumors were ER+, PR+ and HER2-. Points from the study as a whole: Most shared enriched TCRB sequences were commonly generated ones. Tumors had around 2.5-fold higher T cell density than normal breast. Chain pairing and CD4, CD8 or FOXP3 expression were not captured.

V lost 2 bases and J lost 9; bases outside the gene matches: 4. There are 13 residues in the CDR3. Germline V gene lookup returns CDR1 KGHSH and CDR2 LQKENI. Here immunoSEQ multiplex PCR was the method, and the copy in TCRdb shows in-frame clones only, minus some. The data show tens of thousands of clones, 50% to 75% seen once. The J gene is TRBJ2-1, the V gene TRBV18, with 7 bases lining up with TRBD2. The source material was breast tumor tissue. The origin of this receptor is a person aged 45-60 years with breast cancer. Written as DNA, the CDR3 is TGTGCCAGCTCACCAACGGGGGGTTTTGAGCAGTTCTTC. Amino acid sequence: CASSPTGGFEQFF.